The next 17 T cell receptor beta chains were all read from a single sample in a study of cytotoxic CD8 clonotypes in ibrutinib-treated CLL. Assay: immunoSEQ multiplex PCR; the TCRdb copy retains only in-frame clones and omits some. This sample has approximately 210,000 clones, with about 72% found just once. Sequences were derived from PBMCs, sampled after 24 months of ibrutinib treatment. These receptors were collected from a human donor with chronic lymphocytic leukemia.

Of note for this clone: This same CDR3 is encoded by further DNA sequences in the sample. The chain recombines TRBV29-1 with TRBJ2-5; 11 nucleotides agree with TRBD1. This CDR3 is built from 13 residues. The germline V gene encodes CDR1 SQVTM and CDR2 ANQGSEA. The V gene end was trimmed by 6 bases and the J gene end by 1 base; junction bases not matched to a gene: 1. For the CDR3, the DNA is TGCAGCGTAGGGACAGGGGGCCAAGAGACCCAGTACTTC. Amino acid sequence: CSVGTGGQETQYF.

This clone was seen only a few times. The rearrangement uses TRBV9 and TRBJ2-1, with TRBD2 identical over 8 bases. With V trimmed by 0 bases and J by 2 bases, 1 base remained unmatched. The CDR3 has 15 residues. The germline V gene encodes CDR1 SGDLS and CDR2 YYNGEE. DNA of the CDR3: TGTGCCAGCAGCGTAGCGGGACTAGCCTACAATGAGCAGTTCTTC. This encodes CASSVAGLAYNEQFF.

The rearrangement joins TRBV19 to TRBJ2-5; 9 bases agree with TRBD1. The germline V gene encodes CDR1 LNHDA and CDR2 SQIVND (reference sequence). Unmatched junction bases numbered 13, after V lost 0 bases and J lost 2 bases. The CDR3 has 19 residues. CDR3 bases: TGTGCCAGTAGTATAGAAAGGGGGGGGACAGGGTCCCTTCAAGAGACCCAGTACTTC. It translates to CASSIERGGTGSLQETQYF.

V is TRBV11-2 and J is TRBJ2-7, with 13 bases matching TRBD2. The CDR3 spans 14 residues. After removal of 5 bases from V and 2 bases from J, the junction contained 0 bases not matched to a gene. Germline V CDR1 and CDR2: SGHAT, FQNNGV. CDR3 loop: CASSGTSGTYEQYF. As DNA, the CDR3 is TGTGCCAGCAGCGGGACTAGCGGGACCTACGAGCAGTACTTC.

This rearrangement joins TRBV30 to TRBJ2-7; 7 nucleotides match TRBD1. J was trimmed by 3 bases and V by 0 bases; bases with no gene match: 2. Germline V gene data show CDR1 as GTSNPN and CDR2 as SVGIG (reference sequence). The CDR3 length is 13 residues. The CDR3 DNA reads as TGTGCCTGGAGTGTAGGGGGCCTCTACGAGCAGTACTTC. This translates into CAWSVGGLYEQYF.

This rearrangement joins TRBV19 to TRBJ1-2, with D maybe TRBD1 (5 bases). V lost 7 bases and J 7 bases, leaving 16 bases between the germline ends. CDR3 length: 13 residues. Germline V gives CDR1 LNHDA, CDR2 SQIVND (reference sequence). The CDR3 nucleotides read TGTGCCAGTACCACTAAGGGGTATATTGGCTACACCTTC. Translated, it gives CASTTKGYIGYTF.

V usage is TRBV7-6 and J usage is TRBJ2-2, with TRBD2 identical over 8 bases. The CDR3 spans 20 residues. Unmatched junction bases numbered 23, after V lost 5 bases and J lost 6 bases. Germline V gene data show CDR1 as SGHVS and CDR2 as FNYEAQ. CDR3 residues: CASSITAGGFGRDPPGELFF. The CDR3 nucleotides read TGTGCCAGCAGCATCACGGCGGGGGGTTTTGGGCGGGACCCCCCCGGGGAGCTGTTTTTT.

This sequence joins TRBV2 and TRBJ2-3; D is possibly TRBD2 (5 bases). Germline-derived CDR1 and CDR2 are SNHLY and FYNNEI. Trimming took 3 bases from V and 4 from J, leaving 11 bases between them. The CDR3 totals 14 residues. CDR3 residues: CASSEVVGADTQYF. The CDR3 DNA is TGTGCCAGCAGTGAGGTTGTGGGAGCAGATACGCAGTATTTT.

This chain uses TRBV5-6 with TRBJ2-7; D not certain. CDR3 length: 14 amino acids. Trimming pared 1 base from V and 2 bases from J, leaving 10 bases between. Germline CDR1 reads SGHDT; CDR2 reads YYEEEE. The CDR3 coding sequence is TGTGCCAGCAGCTTGTTGGACCGGACCTACGAGCAGTACTTC. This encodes CASSLLDRTYEQYF.

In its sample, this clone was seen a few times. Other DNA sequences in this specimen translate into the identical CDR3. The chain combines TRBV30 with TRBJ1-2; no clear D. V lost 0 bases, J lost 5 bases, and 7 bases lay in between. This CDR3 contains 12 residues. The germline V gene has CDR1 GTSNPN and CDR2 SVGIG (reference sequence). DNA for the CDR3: TGTGCCTGGAGTGTAGGAGGTTATGGCTACACCTTC. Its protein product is CAWSVGGYGYTF.

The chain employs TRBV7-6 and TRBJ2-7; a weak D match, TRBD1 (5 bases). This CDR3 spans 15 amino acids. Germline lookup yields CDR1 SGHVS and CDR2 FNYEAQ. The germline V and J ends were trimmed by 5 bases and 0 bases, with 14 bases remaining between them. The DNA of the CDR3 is TGTGCCAGCAGCCGCGACAGTTGGGGCTCCTACGAGCAGTACTTC. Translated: CASSRDSWGSYEQYF.

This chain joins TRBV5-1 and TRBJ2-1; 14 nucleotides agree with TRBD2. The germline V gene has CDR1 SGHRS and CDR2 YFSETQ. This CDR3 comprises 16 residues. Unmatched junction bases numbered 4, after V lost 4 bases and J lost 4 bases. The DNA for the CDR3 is TGCGCCAGCAGCACGGGACTAGCGGGGGAGTACAATGAGCAGTTCTTC. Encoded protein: CASSTGLAGEYNEQFF. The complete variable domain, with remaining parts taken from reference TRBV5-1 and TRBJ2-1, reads KAGVTQTPRYLIKTRGQQVTLSCSPISGHRSVSWYQQTPGQGLQFLFEYFSETQRNKGNFPGRFSGRQFSNSRSEMNVSTLELGDSALYLCASSTGLAGEYNEQFFGPGTRLTVL.

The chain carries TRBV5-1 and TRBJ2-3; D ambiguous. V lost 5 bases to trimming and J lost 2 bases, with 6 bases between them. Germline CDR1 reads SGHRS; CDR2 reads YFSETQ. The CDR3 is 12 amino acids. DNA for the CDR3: TGCGCCAGCAGAACAGACACAGATACGCAGTATTTT. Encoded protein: CASRTDTDTQYF.

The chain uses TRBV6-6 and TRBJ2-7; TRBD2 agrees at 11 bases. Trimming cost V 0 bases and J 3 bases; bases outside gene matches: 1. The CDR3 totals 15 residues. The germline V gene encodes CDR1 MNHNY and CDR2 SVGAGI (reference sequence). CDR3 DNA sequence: TGTGCCAGCAGTTACTCCGGGACTAGCGGCTACGAGCAGTACTTC. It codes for CASSYSGTSGYEQYF.

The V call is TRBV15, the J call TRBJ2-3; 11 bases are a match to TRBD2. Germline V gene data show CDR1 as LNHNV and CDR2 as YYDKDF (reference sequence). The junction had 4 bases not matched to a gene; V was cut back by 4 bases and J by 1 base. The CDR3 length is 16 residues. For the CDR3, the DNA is TGTGCCACCAGCAAAGGGACTAGCGGTCGCACAGATACGCAGTATTTT. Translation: CATSKGTSGRTDTQYF.

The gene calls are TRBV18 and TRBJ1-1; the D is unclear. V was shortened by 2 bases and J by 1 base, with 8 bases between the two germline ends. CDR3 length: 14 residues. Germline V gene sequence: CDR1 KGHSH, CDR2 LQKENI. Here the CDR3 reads CASSPGLPNTEAFF. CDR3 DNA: TGTGCCAGCTCACCAGGCCTTCCGAACACTGAAGCTTTCTTT.

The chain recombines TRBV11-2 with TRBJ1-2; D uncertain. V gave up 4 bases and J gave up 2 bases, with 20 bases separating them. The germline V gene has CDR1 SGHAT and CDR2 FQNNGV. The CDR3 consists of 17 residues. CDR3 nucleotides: TGTGCCAGCAGCTCCTCCGTAATGAGGGCAGACAACTATGGCTACACCTTC. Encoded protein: CASSSSVMRADNYGYTF.